This TCR beta chain originates from a study of cytotoxic CD8 clonotypes in ibrutinib-treated CLL. Study-level background: Partial responses totalled approximately 24 and complete responses 2; after median roughly 71 months, 14 remained remitted and roughly twelve progressed. Points from the study as a whole: A difference in sampling times existed between sustained-remission and progressing patients.

The CDR3 is 12 amino acids. Trimming took 4 bases from V and 7 from J, leaving 12 bases between them. Germline V gives CDR1 SGHNT, CDR2 YYREEE (reference sequence). Genomic DNA in an amount of around 1.8 micrograms was extracted from cryopreserved PBMCs and used for the preparation of TCR beta libraries. Profiled with immunoSEQ multiplex PCR; TCRdb holds only in-frame clones, not every one. This sample has about 140,000 clones, with around 80% found just once. A word on this clone: Its antigen is unknown.

The source material was PBMCs, sampled after 36 months of ibrutinib treatment. The chain is built from TRBV5-4 and TRBJ2-7; maybe TRBD1 (6 bases). This TCR came from a human donor with chronic lymphocytic leukemia. This CDR3 reads CASSPQGIEQYF. DNA of the CDR3: TGTGCCAGCAGCCCCCAGGGGATTGAGCAGTACTTC.